The 10 T cell receptor beta chains below all came from one sample that was sequenced in a study of patients and donors after allogeneic stem cell transplantation. A single record per CDR3 protein comes from TCRdb applying MiXCR to the RT-PCR reads. Here the sample spans roughly 960,000 distinct CDR3 sequences, roughly 18% being singletons. Sequencing was carried out using blood, either unsorted or a sorted T cell fraction (not recorded which). The receptors here all came from a human donor who was either an allogeneic HSCT recipient or a stem cell or donor lymphocyte infusion donor (not recorded which). It is not recorded whose cells these are; they may come from a transplant donor.

V is TRBV7-9 and J is TRBJ2-5; D is unclear. Germline V lookup: CDR1 SEHNR, CDR2 FQNEAQ (reference sequence). The CDR3 runs 13 residues. V lost 10 bases to trimming and J lost 7 bases, with 19 bases between them. The CDR3 DNA follows: TGTGCCATCCTCCAGCCAACGCCGGGGACCCAGTACTTC. Its protein is CAILQPTPGTQYF.

CDR3 protein: CATREGQTEFF. Written as DNA, the CDR3 is TGTGCCACCAGAGAAGGACAGACGGAGTTCTTC. This chain uses TRBV24-1 with TRBJ2-1; a possible D gene is TRBD1 (6 bases). The germline V gene has CDR1 KGHDR and CDR2 SFDVKD. The length of the CDR3 is 11 residues. V gave up 7 bases and J gave up 14 bases, with 14 bases separating them.

The chain joins TRBV5-6 to TRBJ1-2, with D possibly TRBD1 on 5 matching bases. Germline V gene sequence: CDR1 SGHDT, CDR2 YYEEEE. The CDR3 length is 14 residues. Trimming removed 0 bases at V and 7 bases at J, with 13 bases between. The DNA for the CDR3 is TGTGCCAGCAGCTTGGGGGGACGGAGTGGTGGCTACACCTTC. Residues: CASSLGGRSGGYTF. Drawing the rest from reference TRBV5-6 and TRBJ1-2, the complete variable domain is DAGVTQSPTHLIKTRGQQVTLRCSPKSGHDTVSWYQQALGQGPQFIFQYYEEEERQRGNFPDRFSGHQFPNYSSELNVNALLLGDSALYLCASSLGGRSGGYTFGSGTRLTVV.

The chain recombines TRBV30 with TRBJ1-2; maybe TRBD1 (6 bases). Trimming pared 4 bases from V and 3 bases from J, leaving 12 bases between. The CDR3 totals 13 residues. Germline assignment: CDR1 GTSNPN and CDR2 SVGIG (reference sequence). CDR3 sequence reads: CAWTFGGHYGYTF. CDR3 bases: TGTGCCTGGACCTTTGGGGGGCACTATGGCTACACCTTC.

The genes are TRBV20-1 and TRBJ2-1; 7 bases are a match to TRBD2. J gave up 2 bases and V 4 bases, and 8 bases lay outside the gene matches. The germline gives CDR1 DFQATT, CDR2 SNEGSKA (reference sequence). This CDR3 region has 15 residues. CDR3 nucleotide sequence: TGCAGTGCTAACCTACGGACTAGGGCCTACAATGAGCAGTTCTTC. Translating gives CSANLRTRAYNEQFF.

The J gene is TRBJ2-7, the V gene TRBV18; the D is unclear. Germline CDR1 is KGHSH and CDR2 is LQKENI. Between the trimmed V and J ends, which lost 3 bases and 0 bases, there was a span of 12 bases. CDR3 length: 15 residues. CDR3 protein: CASSPLGISSYEQYF. CDR3 DNA sequence: TGTGCCAGCTCACCGTTGGGCATTAGCTCCTACGAGCAGTACTTC.

This clonotype was recorded once. The rearrangement uses TRBV12-3 or TRBV12-4 and TRBJ2-2; D is perhaps TRBD2 (6 bases). V was cut by 2 bases and J by 9 bases, with 10 bases left in between. This CDR3 region has 13 residues. CDR3 protein: CASSLTGVRELFF. The CDR3, as DNA: TGTGCCAGCAGTTTAACGGGGGTCAGGGAGCTGTTTTTT.

This clonotype was observed at least ten times. The V and J genes are TRBV5-1 and TRBJ1-5; 8 nucleotides match TRBD1. J lost 6 bases, V lost 4 bases, and 6 bases had no gene match. Germline V gives CDR1 SGHRS, CDR2 YFSETQ. This CDR3 is built from 14 residues. CDR3 amino acids: CASSIWTGSQPQHF. In DNA form, the CDR3 reads TGCGCCAGCAGCATATGGACAGGGTCTCAGCCCCAGCATTTT.

This chain joins TRBV20-1 and TRBJ1-6; 12 positions match TRBD1. J was trimmed by 2 bases and V by 4 bases; bases with no gene match: 6. There are 17 residues in the CDR3. CDR1 is DFQATT and CDR2 is SNEGSKA in the germline V gene (reference sequence). The DNA for the CDR3 is TGCAGTGCTACGCGGGACAGGGGGCTCACCTATAATTCACCCCTCCACTTT. It yields the protein CSATRDRGLTYNSPLHF.

The V and J genes are TRBV20-1 and TRBJ2-3; D ambiguous. CDR1 is DFQATT and CDR2 is SNEGSKA in the germline V gene (reference sequence). This CDR3 comprises 14 residues. V was shortened by 5 bases and J by 3 bases, with 15 bases between the two germline ends. CDR3 DNA sequence: TGCAGTGCTCCCCGGATCGAGGAAACAGATACGCAGTATTTT. It translates to CSAPRIEETDTQYF.